The 23 T cell receptor beta chains listed next were all sequenced from one sample in a study of blood T cell repertoires in COVID-19. Repertoires were generated with immunoSEQ multiplex PCR, while TCRdb's copy carries only in-frame clones and drops some. The repertoire holds fewer than 200,000 clones, with around 72% as singletons. Sample: peripheral blood. These receptors all come from an elderly woman with acute or convalescent COVID-19.

The chain couples TRBV16 to TRBJ1-5; TRBD1 is a possible D gene (6 bases). Trimming took off 4 bases at V and 7 bases at J, with 20 bases between the two ends. Germline V gives CDR1 KGHSY, CDR2 FQNENV. This CDR3 region has 16 residues. The CDR3 sequence is CASSPTKTGSLQPQHF. CDR3 DNA: TGTGCCAGCAGCCCCACCAAAACAGGGTCGTTACAGCCCCAGCATTTT.

The chain couples TRBV28 to TRBJ1-5; no firm D call. CDR1 is MDHEN and CDR2 is SYDVKM in the germline V gene. This CDR3 has 16 amino acids. Trimming pared 5 bases from V and 2 bases from J, leaving 16 bases between. CDR3 DNA: TGTGCCAGCAGTCCTCCGTCTCCGGTCGGCAATCAGCCCCAGCATTTT. This sequence encodes CASSPPSPVGNQPQHF.

This CDR3 is CASSTALADQETQYF. DNA for the CDR3: TGTGCCAGCAGCACCGCTCTAGCGGACCAAGAGACCCAGTACTTC. The chain employs TRBV9 and TRBJ2-5; the match to TRBD2 covers 7 bases. Losses at the gene ends were 4 bases for V and 0 bases for J; bases not matched to a gene: 6. The length of the CDR3 is 15 residues. Germline CDR1 and CDR2: SGDLS and YYNGEE.

V is TRBV5-1 and J is TRBJ2-5; 10 bases agree with TRBD2. Looked up from germline, CDR1 is SGHRS and CDR2 is YFSETQ. The CDR3 runs 16 residues. After removal of 2 bases from V and 3 bases from J, the junction contained 7 bases not matched to a gene. The CDR3 DNA reads as TGCGCCAGCAGCTTAGTGCCCAGCGGGGGGGAAGAGACCCAGTACTTC. This translates into CASSLVPSGGEETQYF.

The rearrangement uses TRBV10-3 and TRBJ1-4; 9 bases are shared with TRBD1. V trimming: 2 bases; J trimming: 7 bases; junction bases outside the gene matches: 5. CDR3 length: 15 amino acids. Germline assignment: CDR1 ENHRY and CDR2 SYGVKD. The DNA of the CDR3 is TGTGCCATCAGTGAGAAAGTGACAGGGGGTGAAAAACTGTTTTTT. Encoded protein: CAISEKVTGGEKLFF.

The V and J genes are TRBV5-4 and TRBJ2-3; TRBD1 matches 7 bases. Germline lookup yields CDR1 SGHNT and CDR2 YYREEE (reference sequence). Losses at the gene ends were 4 bases for V and 6 bases for J; bases not matched to a gene: 11. The CDR3 has 15 amino acids. CDR3 DNA sequence: TGTGCCAGCAGCCAAACAGGGGTGCCCGAGGATACGCAGTATTTT. Translating gives CASSQTGVPEDTQYF.

This clone appeared once. This same CDR3 is encoded by further DNA sequences in the sample. The V gene is TRBV19, the J gene TRBJ1-5; TRBD1 matches 8 bases. CDR1 LNHDA and CDR2 SQIVND come from the germline V gene (reference sequence). This CDR3 is built from 16 residues. J was trimmed by 0 bases and V by 3 bases; bases with no gene match: 4. The DNA for the CDR3 is TGTGCCAGTAGTATTCAGACAGGGGATAGCAATCAGCCCCAGCATTTT. The encoded protein is CASSIQTGDSNQPQHF.

This clone was recorded at least ten times. J is TRBJ2-7 and V is TRBV7-2; the D gene is possibly TRBD1 (5 bases). CDR1 and CDR2 (germline): SGHTA, FQGNSA. V lost 5 bases and J lost 2, with 10 bases in between. The CDR3 is 13 residues long. The CDR3 is CASSLDRPYEQYF. As DNA, the CDR3 is TGTGCCAGCAGCCTAGACAGACCCTACGAGCAGTACTTC.

This clone was detected a few times. The chain has TRBV6-4 and TRBJ1-6; D is possibly TRBD1 (6 bases). The CDR3 has 15 residues. CDR1 is MRHNA and CDR2 is SNTAGT in the germline V gene. Trimming shortened V by 7 bases and J by 7 bases, and 17 bases separated the two germline ends. The CDR3 region has the DNA TGTGCCAGCACCAGGACAGCGGGGGGGAATTCACCCCTCCACTTT. The encoded protein is CASTRTAGGNSPLHF.

The chain joins TRBV20-1 to TRBJ1-1; D remains unclear. V was trimmed by 5 bases and J by 10 bases, leaving 14 bases between them. The CDR3 extends over 11 amino acids. CDR1 and CDR2 (germline): DFQATT, SNEGSKA (reference sequence). The chain's CDR3 is CSASSRDSAFF. In DNA form, the CDR3 reads TGCAGTGCTTCGAGTCGTGACTCAGCTTTCTTT.

The chain combines TRBV19 with TRBJ2-2; no definite D call. The V gene lost 1 base and the J gene lost 0 bases, with 6 bases spanning the gap. The CDR3 has 15 amino acids. The germline gives CDR1 LNHDA, CDR2 SQIVND (reference sequence). CDR3 in amino acids: CASSIGLANTGELFF. CDR3 DNA sequence: TGTGCCAGTAGTATAGGTTTAGCGAACACCGGGGAGCTGTTTTTT.

This sequence joins TRBV28 and TRBJ2-7, with no clear D. Per the germline V gene, CDR1 is MDHEN and CDR2 is SYDVKM. V was pared by 6 bases and J by 10 bases, with 13 bases between. The CDR3 is made up of 11 amino acids. The CDR3 here is CASRYAGAQYF. The CDR3 nucleotides read TGTGCCAGCAGGTATGCAGGCGCCCAGTACTTC.

The chain recombines TRBV30 with TRBJ1-3, with D possibly being TRBD1 (5 bases). This CDR3 region has 15 residues. CDR1 and CDR2 from the germline V gene are GTSNPN and SVGIG (reference sequence). V was shortened by 5 bases and J by 0 bases, with 14 bases between the two germline ends. CDR3 residues: CAWRGASHSGNTIYF. In nucleotides, the CDR3 is TGTGCCTGGCGAGGGGCCTCACACTCTGGAAACACCATATATTTT. Full variable domain (missing parts from reference TRBV30 and TRBJ1-3): SQTIHQWPATLVQPVGSPLSLECTVEGTSNPNLYWYRQAAGRGLQLLFYSVGIGQISSEVPQNLSASRPQDRQFILSSKKLLLSDSGFYLCAWRGASHSGNTIYFGEGSWLTVV.

This clone was seen a few times. This chain links TRBV4-2 with TRBJ2-3, with D perhaps matching TRBD2 (6 bases). Germline lookup yields CDR1 LGHNA and CDR2 YNFKEQ. This CDR3 has 16 amino acids. The germline V and J ends were trimmed by 1 base and 3 bases, with 14 bases remaining between them. CDR3 residues: CASSQVAFGGTDTQYF. The CDR3 DNA sequence: TGTGCCAGCAGCCAAGTGGCTTTCGGGGGAACAGATACGCAGTATTTT.

V gene TRBV12-3 or TRBV12-4 combines with J gene TRBJ2-3; no definite D call. The germline V and J ends were trimmed by 8 bases and 1 base, with 4 bases remaining between them. The CDR3 is 11 amino acids. CDR3 nucleotide sequence: TGTGCCAGCGGAGGCACAGATACGCAGTATTTT. Protein sequence: CASGGTDTQYF.

In its sample, this clone was seen a few times. The CDR3 here is CASSWGSREVLYEQYF. The CDR3 nucleotides read TGTGCCAGCAGTTGGGGCTCCCGGGAGGTGTTGTACGAGCAGTACTTC. This sequence joins TRBV5-4 and TRBJ2-7, with TRBD2 matching over 7 bases. V lost 5 bases, J lost 4 bases, and 15 bases stayed unmatched. This CDR3 is built from 16 residues. CDR1 is SGHNT, CDR2 YYREEE, per germline (reference sequence).

The V call is TRBV9, the J call TRBJ2-1; 10 bases agree with TRBD1. This CDR3 is 15 amino acids long. V shed 4 bases and J 4 bases; nucleotides not matched to a gene: 5. CDR1 is SGDLS, CDR2 YYNGEE, per germline. The CDR3 DNA sequence: TGTGCCAGCAGCAAAGGGGGACAGGGGTACAATGAGCAGTTCTTC. Amino acid sequence: CASSKGGQGYNEQFF.

The CDR3 is CSVDGTPAGGNIQYF. The CDR3 region has the DNA TGCAGCGTTGATGGTACCCCCGCGGGAGGAAACATTCAGTACTTC. V is TRBV29-1 and J is TRBJ2-4; 8 bases match TRBD2. The CDR3 consists of 15 residues. Germline V CDR1 and CDR2: SQVTM, ANQGSEA. With 3 bases clipped from V and 6 bases from J, the junction kept 10 bases outside the gene matches.

CDR3 nucleotide sequence: TGTGCCAGCAGCTCACGGACAGGGGACGGCTACACCTTC. Amino acids: CASSSRTGDGYTF. This chain links TRBV5-6 with TRBJ1-2; 9 bases match TRBD1. The CDR3 consists of 13 residues. Trimming cost V 3 bases and J 8 bases; bases outside gene matches: 5. Germline V gene data show CDR1 as SGHDT and CDR2 as YYEEEE.

The V call is TRBV11-2, the J call TRBJ2-1; 7 bases fit TRBD2. In germline, CDR1 is SGHAT, CDR2 FQNNGV. The CDR3 extends over 14 amino acids. Germline trimming cut 5 bases from V and 9 bases from J; bases unmatched to any gene: 10. The chain's CDR3 is CASSRRGEGGEQFF. CDR3 coding DNA: TGTGCCAGCAGCCGACGGGGGGAAGGAGGTGAGCAGTTCTTC.

This chain joins TRBV5-1 and TRBJ1-2, with a possible D match to TRBD1 (5 bases). Germline CDR1 SGHRS, CDR2 YFSETQ. Trimming left V 1 base short and J 4 bases short, with 14 bases between. The CDR3 totals 15 residues. The CDR3 loop is CASSLSRGGAYGYTF. The CDR3 nucleotides are TGCGCCAGCAGCTTGAGCCGGGGGGGTGCCTATGGCTACACCTTC.

The chain has TRBV18 and TRBJ1-1, with a possible D match to TRBD1 (6 bases). Germline loops: CDR1 KGHSH, CDR2 LQKENI. Trimming removed 1 base from V and 2 bases from J, with 11 bases in between. The CDR3 is 15 residues long. The CDR3 DNA follows: TGTGCCAGCTCACCACAATCGGGACAAAACACTGAAGCTTTCTTT. Protein sequence: CASSPQSGQNTEAFF. Full variable domain (missing parts from reference TRBV18 and TRBJ1-1): NAGVMQNPRHLVRRRGQEARLRCSPMKGHSHVYWYRQLPEEGLKFMVYLQKENIIDESGMPKERFSAEFPKEGPSILRIQQVVRGDSAAYFCASSPQSGQNTEAFFGQGTRLTVV.

V is TRBV4-2 and J is TRBJ2-4; 10 bases fit TRBD1. The germline gives CDR1 LGHNA, CDR2 YNFKEQ. J gave up 6 bases and V 0 bases, and 8 bases lay outside the gene matches. The CDR3 is 17 amino acids. The CDR3 DNA sequence: TGTGCCAGCAGCCAAGAGCCGGGACAGGGGTGGGGAAACATTCAGTACTTC. It specifies CASSQEPGQGWGNIQYF.